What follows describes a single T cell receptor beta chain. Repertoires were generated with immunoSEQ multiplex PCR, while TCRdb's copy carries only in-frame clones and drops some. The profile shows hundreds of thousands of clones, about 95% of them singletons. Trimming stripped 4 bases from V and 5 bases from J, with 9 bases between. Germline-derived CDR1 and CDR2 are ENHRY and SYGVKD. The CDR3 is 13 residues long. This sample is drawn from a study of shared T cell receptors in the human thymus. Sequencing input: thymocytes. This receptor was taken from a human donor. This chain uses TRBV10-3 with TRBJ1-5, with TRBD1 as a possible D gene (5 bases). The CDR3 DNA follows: TGTGCCATCAGTGGGGGCGTCGATCAGCCCCAGCATTTT. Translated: CAISGGVDQPQHF.